The clone carrying this T cell receptor (beta chain) has only a few counts. The target antigen is unknown. The CDR3 covers 15 residues. The germline V gene has CDR1 GTSNPN and CDR2 SVGIG (reference sequence). V shed 2 bases, J shed 6 bases, and the junction held 11 bases outside the gene matches. This record belongs to a study of beta chain features in type 1 diabetes. For the study at large: Cell yields, age and gender were similar between patients and healthy donors. Study-level findings and limits: Moderate yet significant TCRB CDR3 shortening was seen in Type 1 diabetes patients in all four CD4+ subsets.

One heparinised blood draw, averaging about 116 mL, came from each donor. The study reverse transcribed the entire isolated RNA, so it sequenced expressed TCRB transcripts. Repertoires were generated with immunoSEQ multiplex PCR, while TCRdb's copy carries only in-frame clones and drops some. There are 600,000 to 700,000 clones in the sample; under 15% occur only once, and roughly 0.11% lies in the top ten. The clonotype originates from a man younger than 40 with type 1 diabetes. The material sequenced was naive CD4+ T cells from blood. The chain is built from TRBV30 and TRBJ2-7; TRBD1 matches at 9 bases. The CDR3 sequence: CAWSLHTGGGSEQYF. The DNA for the CDR3 is TGTGCCTGGAGTCTACATACAGGGGGCGGCTCCGAGCAGTACTTC. The full variable domain, in which reference TRBV30 and TRBJ2-7 provide the parts outside the CDR3, is SQTIHQWPATLVQPVGSPLSLECTVEGTSNPNLYWYRQAAGRGLQLLFYSVGIGQISSEVPQNLSASRPQDRQFILSSKKLLLSDSGFYLCAWSLHTGGGSEQYFGPGTRLTVT.